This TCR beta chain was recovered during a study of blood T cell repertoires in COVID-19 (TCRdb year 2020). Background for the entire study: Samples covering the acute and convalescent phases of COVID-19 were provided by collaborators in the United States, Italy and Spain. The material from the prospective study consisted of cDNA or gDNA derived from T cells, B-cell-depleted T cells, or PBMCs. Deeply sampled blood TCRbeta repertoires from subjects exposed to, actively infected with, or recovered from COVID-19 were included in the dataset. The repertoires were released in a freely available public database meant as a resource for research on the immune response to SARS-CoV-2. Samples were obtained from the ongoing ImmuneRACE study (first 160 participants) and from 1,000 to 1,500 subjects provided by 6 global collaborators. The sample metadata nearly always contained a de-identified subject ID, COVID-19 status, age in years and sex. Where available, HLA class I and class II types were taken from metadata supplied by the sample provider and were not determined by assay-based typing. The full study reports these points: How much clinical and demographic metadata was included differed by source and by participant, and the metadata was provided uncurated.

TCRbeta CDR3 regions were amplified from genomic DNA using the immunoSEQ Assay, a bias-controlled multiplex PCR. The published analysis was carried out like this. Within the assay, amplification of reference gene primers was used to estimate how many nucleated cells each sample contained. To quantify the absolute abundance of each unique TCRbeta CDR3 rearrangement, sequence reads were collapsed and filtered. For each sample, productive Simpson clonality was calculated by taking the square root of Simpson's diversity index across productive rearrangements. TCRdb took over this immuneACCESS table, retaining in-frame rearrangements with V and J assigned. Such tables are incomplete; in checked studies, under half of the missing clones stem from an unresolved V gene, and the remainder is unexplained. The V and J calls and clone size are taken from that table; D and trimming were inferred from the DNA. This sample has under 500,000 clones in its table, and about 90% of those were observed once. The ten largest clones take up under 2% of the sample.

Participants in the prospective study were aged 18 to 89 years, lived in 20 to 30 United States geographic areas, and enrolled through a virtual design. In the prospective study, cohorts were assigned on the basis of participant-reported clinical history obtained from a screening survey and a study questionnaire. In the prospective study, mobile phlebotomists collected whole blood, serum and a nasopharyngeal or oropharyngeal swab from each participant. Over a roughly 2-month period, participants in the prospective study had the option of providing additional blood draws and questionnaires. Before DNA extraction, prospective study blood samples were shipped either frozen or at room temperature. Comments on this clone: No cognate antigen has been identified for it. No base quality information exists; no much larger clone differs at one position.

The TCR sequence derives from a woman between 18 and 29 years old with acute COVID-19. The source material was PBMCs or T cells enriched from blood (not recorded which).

The bases are TGTGCCAGCAGCTGGCAGGGGACTAGCGGGAATGAGCAGTTCTTC. This yields the protein CASSWQGTSGNEQFF. Recombination connected TRBV5-6 to TRBJ2-1, with TRBD2 identical over 12 junction bases. CDR1 and CDR2 (SGHDT, YYEEEE) derive from the germline V gene. The CDR3, from cysteine to phenylalanine, totals 15 residues. Of all the DNA, just the CDR3 is kept, 45 bases in frame from base 1. Unmatched junction bases come to 5, with V trimmed by 3 bases and J by 7 bases.